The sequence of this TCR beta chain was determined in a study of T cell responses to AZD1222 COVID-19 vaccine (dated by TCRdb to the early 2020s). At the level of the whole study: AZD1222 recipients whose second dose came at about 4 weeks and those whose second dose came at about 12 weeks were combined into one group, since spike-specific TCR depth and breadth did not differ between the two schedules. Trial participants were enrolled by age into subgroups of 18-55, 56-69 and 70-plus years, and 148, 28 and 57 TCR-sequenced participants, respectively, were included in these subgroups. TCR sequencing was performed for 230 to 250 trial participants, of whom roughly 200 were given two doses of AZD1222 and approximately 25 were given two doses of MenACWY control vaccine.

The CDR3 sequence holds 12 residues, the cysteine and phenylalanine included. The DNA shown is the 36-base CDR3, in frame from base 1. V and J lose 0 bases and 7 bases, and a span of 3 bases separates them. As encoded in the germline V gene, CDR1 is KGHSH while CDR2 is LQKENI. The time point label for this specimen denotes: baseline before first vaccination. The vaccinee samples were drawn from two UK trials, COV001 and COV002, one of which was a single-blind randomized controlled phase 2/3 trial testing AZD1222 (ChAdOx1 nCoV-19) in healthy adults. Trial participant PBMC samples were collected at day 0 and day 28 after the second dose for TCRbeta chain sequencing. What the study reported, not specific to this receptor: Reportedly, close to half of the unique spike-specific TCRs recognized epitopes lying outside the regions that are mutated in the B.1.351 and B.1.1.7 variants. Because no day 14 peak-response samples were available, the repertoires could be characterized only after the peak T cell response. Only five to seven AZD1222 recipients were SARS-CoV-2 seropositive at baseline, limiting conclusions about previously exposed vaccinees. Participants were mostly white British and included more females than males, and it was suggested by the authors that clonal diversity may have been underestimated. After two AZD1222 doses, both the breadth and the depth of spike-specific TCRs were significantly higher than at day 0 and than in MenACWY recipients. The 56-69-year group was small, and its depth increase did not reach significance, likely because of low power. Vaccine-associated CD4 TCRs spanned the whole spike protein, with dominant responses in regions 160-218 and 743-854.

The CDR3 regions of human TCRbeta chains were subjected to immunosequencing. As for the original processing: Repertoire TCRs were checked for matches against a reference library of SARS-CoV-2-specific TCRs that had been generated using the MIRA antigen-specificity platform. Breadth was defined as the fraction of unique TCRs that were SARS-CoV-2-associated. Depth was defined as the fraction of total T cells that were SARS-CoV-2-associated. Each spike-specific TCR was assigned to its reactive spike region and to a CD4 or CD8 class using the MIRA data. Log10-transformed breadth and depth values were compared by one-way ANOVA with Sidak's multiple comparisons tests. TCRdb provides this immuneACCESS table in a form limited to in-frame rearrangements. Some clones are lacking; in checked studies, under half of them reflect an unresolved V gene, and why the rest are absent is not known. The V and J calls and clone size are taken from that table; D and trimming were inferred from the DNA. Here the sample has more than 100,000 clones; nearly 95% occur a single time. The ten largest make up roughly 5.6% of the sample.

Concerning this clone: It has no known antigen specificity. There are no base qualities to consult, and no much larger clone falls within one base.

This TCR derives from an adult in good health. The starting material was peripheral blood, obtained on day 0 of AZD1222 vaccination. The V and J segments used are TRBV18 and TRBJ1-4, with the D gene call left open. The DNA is TGTGCCAGCTCACCACCTGGTGAAAAACTGTTTTTT. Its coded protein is CASSPPGEKLFF. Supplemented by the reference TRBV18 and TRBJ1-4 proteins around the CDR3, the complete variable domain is NAGVMQNPRHLVRRRGQEARLRCSPMKGHSHVYWYRQLPEEGLKFMVYLQKENIIDESGMPKERFSAEFPKEGPSILRIQQVVRGDSAAYFCASSPPGEKLFFGSGTQLSVL.